The following is a T cell receptor (beta chain) sequence with its context. Its matching antigen is unknown. These data are taken from a study of shared clonotypes between healthy human individuals. General study results and limits: A few donors held about 5% of naive CD4 clonotypes in common. Larger estimated richness was generally seen in naive subsets than in memory subsets.

The table came from immunoSEQ multiplex PCR; TCRdb's copy has only in-frame clones and leaves some out. The repertoire holds millions of clones, with 85% to 95% as singletons. All donors were healthy HIV-negative adults lacking recent acute infections or vaccinations. All the donors were Caucasian adults who lived in Nashville, Tennessee. V gave up 0 bases and J gave up 0 bases; unmatched junction bases: 4. CDR1 and CDR2 from the germline V gene are SGHRS and YFSETQ. There are 16 residues in the CDR3. The sequence was collected from a man aged 18 to 35 in good health. The specimen sequenced was naive CD4+ T cells sorted from blood. Subset indicated: CD45RA+ positively selected. This chain connects TRBV5-1 to TRBJ1-1, with 8 bases aligning to TRBD1. The CDR3 DNA is TGCGCCAGCAGCTTGGGACAGGGGACAGTGAACACTGAAGCTTTCTTT. Protein sequence: CASSLGQGTVNTEAFF.